The entry below gives a single T cell receptor (beta chain) sequence along with its context. Germline values: CDR1 SGDLS, CDR2 YYNGEE. V lost 0 bases to trimming and J lost 10 bases, with 11 bases between them. This CDR3 has 13 residues. This table comes from immunoSEQ multiplex PCR, and its TCRdb copy is limited to in-frame clones, with some not included. The sample includes roughly 420,000 clones, 85% to 90% of them seen just once. The entry originates in a study of Ad26.COV2.S vaccination and SARS-CoV-2 variants. The treatment is: about 20 received Ad26.COV2.S at low or high dose, single or two shots; about five received placebo; per-sample allocation not given. Sampling occurred on day 63 after the first vaccine or placebo injection.

The sample in question was peripheral blood, obtained in a trial of Ad26.COV2.S vaccine versus placebo. The genes are TRBV9 and TRBJ2-1; no clear D. The receptor's source is a person between 18 and 65 years old who received the Ad26.COV2.S COVID-19 vaccine or a placebo. The CDR3 region is CASSVESLREQFF. The CDR3 DNA follows: TGTGCCAGCAGCGTAGAGAGCCTCAGGGAGCAGTTCTTC.